What follows is one T cell receptor (beta chain) and its context. Its antigen is still unknown. The sample comes from a study of cytotoxic CD8 clonotypes in ibrutinib-treated CLL. Cryopreserved PBMCs provided about 2 micrograms of genomic DNA for the TCR beta libraries. Using immunoSEQ multiplex PCR, the repertoire was profiled, and TCRdb retains in-frame clones only, with some absent. Of 150,000 to 200,000 clones in the sample, approximately 91% were seen once. Germline V gene sequence: CDR1 SGDLS, CDR2 YYNGEE. Trimming left V 0 bases short and J 8 bases short, with 20 bases between. This CDR3 region has 16 residues. Study-wide results and caveats: Sampling times, which were not matched between the groups, differed between sustained-remission patients and progressing patients. The public clonotypes identified were infrequent and showed contraction or stability on treatment.

This chain connects TRBV9 to TRBJ1-1, with D possibly TRBD1 on 6 matching bases. This clonotype was obtained from a human donor with chronic lymphocytic leukemia. The sequencing here drew on PBMCs, taken at disease progression, from a patient treated with ibrutinib. The CDR3 reads CASSVEGGDDGTEAFF. For the CDR3, the DNA is TGTGCCAGCAGCGTAGAGGGGGGAGATGATGGAACCGAAGCTTTCTTT.